One sample yielded the 29 T cell receptor beta chains listed below, sequenced in a study of cytomegalovirus exposure and HLA in healthy donors. The PCR ran on 60 Vbeta and 13 Jbeta primers. TCRdb's table, derived via immunoSEQ multiplex PCR, lists solely in-frame clones and lacks some. The data show a few hundred thousand clones, approximately 91% seen once. The sample taken for sequencing was PBMCs. The receptors come from a girl aged 2 to 10 in good health and CMV-seronegative.

The chain has TRBV2 and TRBJ2-2, with D tentatively TRBD1 (5 bases). This CDR3 comprises 12 residues. V dropped 6 bases and J dropped 6 bases, with 8 bases sitting between them. Germline CDR1 reads SNHLY; CDR2 reads FYNNEI. The DNA for the CDR3 is TGTGCCAGCAGGGTCAGGGCCGGGGAGCTGTTTTTT. This encodes CASRVRAGELFF.

This chain joins TRBV11-2 and TRBJ2-2, with D tentatively TRBD2 (5 bases). This CDR3 contains 13 residues. V lost 2 bases and J lost 7, with 8 bases in between. Germline lookup yields CDR1 SGHAT and CDR2 FQNNGV. The DNA for the CDR3 is TGTGCCAGCAGCTTACTAGCTGGCGGGGAGCTGTTTTTT. This codes for CASSLLAGGELFF. Filled out from reference TRBV11-2 and TRBJ2-2, the complete variable domain reads EAGVAQSPRYKIIEKRQSVAFWCNPISGHATLYWYQQILGQGPKLLIQFQNNGVVDDSQLPKDRFSAERLKGVDSTLKIQPAKLEDSAVYLCASSLLAGGELFFGEGSRLTVL.

The sample holds one count of this clone. The CDR3 DNA sequence: TGTGCCAGCTCACCAAAAGGGCGGGGGGCCTATGGCTACACCTTC. Translating gives CASSPKGRGAYGYTF. This sequence joins TRBV18 and TRBJ1-2, with D possibly matching TRBD1 (6 bases). The CDR3 is 15 residues long. The germline CDR1 and CDR2 sequences are KGHSH and LQKENI. Deletions cut 2 bases from V and 4 bases from J, with 14 bases between.

The rearrangement uses TRBV12-5 and TRBJ1-5; D not certain. CDR1 LGHNT and CDR2 FRNRAP come from the germline V gene. Trimming removed 6 bases at V and 5 bases at J, with 5 bases between. The CDR3 has 11 amino acids. CDR3 coding DNA: TGTGCTAGTGGCATAGATCAGCCCCAGCATTTT. It yields the protein CASGIDQPQHF.

This chain uses TRBV7-9 with TRBJ1-2; D is unclear. The CDR3 extends over 13 amino acids. Germline V gene data show CDR1 as SEHNR and CDR2 as FQNEAQ (reference sequence). V was shortened by 2 bases and J by 5 bases, with 9 bases between the two germline ends. CDR3 in DNA: TGTGCCAGCAGCTTATCAGCGGGGTATGGCTACACCTTC. Its protein product is CASSLSAGYGYTF.

The rearrangement links TRBV7-3 to TRBJ1-2, with TRBD1 matching over 9 bases. The germline gives CDR1 SGHTA, CDR2 FQGTGA. This CDR3 has 15 residues. V trimming: 3 bases; J trimming: 8 bases; junction bases outside the gene matches: 10. The CDR3 is CASSLGQGEVSGYTF. CDR3 DNA sequence: TGTGCCAGCAGCTTGGGACAGGGAGAGGTGAGCGGCTACACCTTC. Variable domain in full (rest from reference TRBV7-3 and TRBJ1-2): GAGVSQTPSNKVTEKGKYVELRCDPISGHTALYWYRQSLGQGPEFLIYFQGTGAADDSGLPNDRFFAVRPEGSVSTLKIQRTERGDSAVYLCASSLGQGEVSGYTFGSGTRLTVV.

The CDR3 sequence: CASSVIAGNYNEQFF. The CDR3 bases are TGCGCCAGCAGCGTCATAGCGGGAAACTACAATGAGCAGTTCTTC. The chain carries TRBV4-1 and TRBJ2-1, with 8 bases aligning to TRBD2. The CDR3 runs 15 residues. The ends lost 5 bases at V and 3 bases at J; junction bases unmatched: 6. Germline V lookup: CDR1 MGHRA, CDR2 YSYEKL.

V gene TRBV7-6 combines with J gene TRBJ1-5, with a tentative D call TRBD1 (5 bases). The CDR3 sequence is 13 residues long. V dropped 5 bases and J dropped 4 bases, with 9 bases sitting between them. Germline V gene data show CDR1 as SGHVS and CDR2 as FNYEAQ. The CDR3: CASSLGANQPQHF. The CDR3 coding sequence is TGTGCCAGCAGCCTAGGGGCTAATCAGCCCCAGCATTTT. Full variable domain (outside the CDR3, taken from reference TRBV7-6 and TRBJ1-5): GAGVSQSPRYKVTKRGQDVALRCDPISGHVSLYWYRQALGQGPEFLTYFNYEAQQDKSGLPNDRFSAERPEGSISTLTIQRTEQRDSAMYRCASSLGANQPQHFGDGTRLSIL.

The chain has TRBV11-2 and TRBJ2-7; 9 positions agree with TRBD1. V was pared by 6 bases and J by 0 bases, with 3 bases of the junction left unmatched. CDR1 SGHAT and CDR2 FQNNGV come from the germline V gene. The CDR3 extends over 14 amino acids. Here the CDR3 DNA reads TGTGCCAGCAGACAGGGACAGGGCTCCTACGAGCAGTACTTC. Translation gives CASRQGQGSYEQYF.

V is TRBV10-1 and J is TRBJ2-2; 9 bases match TRBD2. CDR1 WNHNN and CDR2 SYGVQD come from the germline V gene (reference sequence). The CDR3 length is 16 residues. V gave up 0 bases and J gave up 1 base; unmatched junction bases: 0. The CDR3, as DNA: TGCGCCAGCAGTGAGTCGACTAGCGGGAACACCGGGGAGCTGTTTTTT. Its translation: CASSESTSGNTGELFF.

Note on this clone: The junction differs from germline at one of its ends, possibly a read error. The rearrangement joins TRBV7-9 to TRBJ1-2, with a possible D match to TRBD1 (5 bases). In germline, CDR1 is SEHNR, CDR2 FQNEAQ (reference sequence). There are 14 residues in the CDR3. Written as DNA, the CDR3 is TGTTCCAGCAGCCCGCAGGGTCAGAGGTATGGCTACACCTTC. Residues: CSSSPQGQRYGYTF. Full variable domain (missing parts from reference TRBV7-9 and TRBJ1-2): DTGVSQNPRHKITKRGQNVTFRCDPISEHNRLYWYRQTLGQGPEFLTYFQNEAQLEKSRLLSDRFSAERPKGSFSTLEIQRTEQGDSAMYLCSSSPQGQRYGYTFGSGTRLTVV.

This clone appeared once. This chain links TRBV13 with TRBJ2-3; D may be TRBD1 (6 bases). The CDR3 loop spans 12 amino acids. V was cut by 8 bases and J by 3 bases, with 9 bases left in between. Germline assignment: CDR1 PRHDT and CDR2 FYEKMQ (reference sequence). The CDR3 region has the DNA TGTGCCAGCGGGGGCCTGACAGATACGCAGTATTTT. It yields the protein CASGGLTDTQYF.

The chain joins TRBV5-1 to TRBJ2-1; 13 bases are a match to TRBD2. Per the germline V gene, CDR1 is SGHRS and CDR2 is YFSETQ. The CDR3 length is 16 residues. With 3 bases clipped from V and 6 bases from J, the junction kept 6 bases outside the gene matches. CDR3 region: CASSSKTSGGFNEQFF. The CDR3 DNA is TGCGCCAGCAGCTCGAAGACTAGCGGGGGGTTCAATGAGCAGTTCTTC.

This clone was seen only once. One end of the junction does not line up with germline, which may come from a read error. V usage is TRBV7-9 and J usage is TRBJ1-5; no definite D call. The CDR3 has 12 amino acids. Germline CDR1 is SEHNR and CDR2 is FQNEAQ (reference sequence). This chain's CDR3 is CSSGDGEQPQHF. As DNA, the CDR3 is TGTTCCAGCGGGGATGGGGAGCAGCCCCAGCATTTT.

This clone is a singleton in its sample. This chain joins TRBV7-2 and TRBJ2-1, with 7 nucleotides matching TRBD2. The CDR3 loop spans 14 amino acids. CDR1 and CDR2 from the germline V gene are SGHTA and FQGNSA. J gave up 5 bases and V 5 bases, and 6 bases lay outside the gene matches. CDR3 in DNA: TGTGCCAGCAGCCCCTTCAGCGGGGACAATGAGCAGTTCTTC. Amino acid sequence: CASSPFSGDNEQFF.

To note about this clone: The sample has other DNA sequences that encode this CDR3 too. This sequence joins TRBV5-1 and TRBJ2-1, with D possibly TRBD1 on 6 matching bases. Trimming stripped 0 bases from V and 1 base from J, with 8 bases between. The length of the CDR3 is 15 residues. Germline assignment: CDR1 SGHRS and CDR2 YFSETQ. The CDR3 loop reads CASSLGQGSYNEQFF. The CDR3 DNA sequence: TGCGCCAGCAGCTTGGGGCAGGGGTCCTACAATGAGCAGTTCTTC. The full variable domain, with the rest looked up from reference TRBV5-1 and TRBJ2-1, is KAGVTQTPRYLIKTRGQQVTLSCSPISGHRSVSWYQQTPGQGLQFLFEYFSETQRNKGNFPGRFSGRQFSNSRSEMNVSTLELGDSALYLCASSLGQGSYNEQFFGPGTRLTVL.

The rearrangement links TRBV27 to TRBJ1-2; TRBD1 is a possible D gene (6 bases). V was pared by 3 bases and J by 7 bases, with 12 bases between. The germline V gene has CDR1 MNHEY and CDR2 SMNVEV (reference sequence). This CDR3 is built from 13 residues. CDR3 region: CASSFGTRSGYTF. The CDR3 DNA reads TGTGCCAGCAGTTTTGGGACACGGTCTGGCTACACCTTC.

This CDR3 is CASSPFRGIEANTEAFF. DNA of the CDR3: TGCGCCAGCAGCCCCTTCCGGGGAATCGAAGCTAACACTGAAGCTTTCTTT. V usage is TRBV5-1 and J usage is TRBJ1-1; D is unclear. Germline loops: CDR1 SGHRS, CDR2 YFSETQ. The CDR3 runs 17 residues. The V and J ends lost 4 bases and 2 bases respectively, with 21 bases between them.

About this clone itself: One end of the junction fails to match germline, which may point to a read error. The chain carries TRBV7-9 and TRBJ1-1; D is undetermined. Germline V lookup: CDR1 SEHNR, CDR2 FQNEAQ (reference sequence). CDR3 size: 13 residues. Here the CDR3 reads CSSSSQLNTEAFF. CDR3 nucleotides: TGTTCCAGCAGCTCACAGCTGAACACTGAAGCTTTCTTT.

This chain connects TRBV21-1 to TRBJ1-4; the D segment call TRBD1 is taken from the table without a DNA check. TRBV21-1 is a listed pseudogene. CDR3 length: 16 residues. The CDR3 is CASSKAQGTGSEKLFF. In DNA, the CDR3 is TGTGCCAGCAGCAAAGCGCAGGGGACAGGGAGTGAAAAACTGTTTTTT.

This chain uses TRBV5-1 with TRBJ1-2; the D gene is possibly TRBD1 (6 bases). Trimming removed 5 bases at V and 4 bases at J, with 18 bases between. The germline V gene encodes CDR1 SGHRS and CDR2 YFSETQ. This CDR3 spans 15 amino acids. The CDR3 bases are TGCGCCAGCAGTTGTGGGGGGGCAGTAGGCTATGGCTACACCTTC. It encodes CASSCGGAVGYGYTF.

The chain uses TRBV6-5 and TRBJ2-3; D is unclear. The CDR3 is 13 amino acids. The V and J ends lost 5 bases and 6 bases respectively, with 12 bases between them. CDR1 is MNHEY, CDR2 SVGAGI, per germline. DNA of the CDR3: TGTGCCAGCAGTGAACGATACGCGGATACGCAGTATTTT. It is translated as CASSERYADTQYF.

This chain uses TRBV5-1 with TRBJ1-4, with D possibly matching TRBD1 (6 bases). V lost 0 bases to trimming and J lost 4 bases, with 7 bases between them. Germline loops: CDR1 SGHRS, CDR2 YFSETQ. The CDR3 sequence is 14 residues long. The CDR3 coding sequence is TGCGCCAGCAGCTTGGACAGGGTTAATGAAAAACTGTTTTTT. Its protein product is CASSLDRVNEKLFF.

The chain carries TRBV30 and TRBJ2-6; 8 positions match TRBD2. In germline, CDR1 is GTSNPN, CDR2 SVGIG (reference sequence). This CDR3 has 16 amino acids. The J segment lost 5 bases and the V segment lost 0 bases, leaving 6 bases of the junction unmatched. This chain's CDR3 is CAWSVRGGARANVLTF. CDR3 DNA sequence: TGTGCCTGGAGTGTACGGGGGGGGGCGAGGGCCAACGTCCTGACTTTC.

The chain carries TRBV6-1 and TRBJ2-1, with TRBD2 matching 11 bases. The J segment lost 3 bases and the V segment lost 4 bases, leaving 2 bases of the junction unmatched. Germline loops: CDR1 MNHNS, CDR2 SASEGT. This CDR3 contains 15 residues. The CDR3 here is CASSVLAGGYNEQFF. As DNA, the CDR3 is TGTGCCAGCAGTGTCCTAGCGGGGGGCTACAATGAGCAGTTCTTC.

CDR3 amino acids: CASSSGVGYTF. CDR3 nucleotides: TGTGCCAGCAGTTCAGGGGTTGGCTACACCTTC. The chain is built from TRBV6-5 and TRBJ1-2; D perhaps matches TRBD1 (6 bases). Looked up from germline, CDR1 is MNHEY and CDR2 is SVGAGI. CDR3 size: 11 residues. Between the trimmed V and J ends, which lost 4 bases and 7 bases, there was a span of 7 bases.

The chain couples TRBV30 to TRBJ2-1; 9 positions agree with TRBD2. The CDR3 has 16 residues. The germline CDR1 and CDR2 sequences are GTSNPN and SVGIG (reference sequence). The J segment lost 2 bases and the V segment lost 0 bases, leaving 5 bases of the junction unmatched. The CDR3 spells CAWSVLAGGPYNEQFF. In DNA, the CDR3 is TGTGCCTGGAGTGTACTGGCGGGAGGGCCCTACAATGAGCAGTTCTTC.

The gene calls are TRBV6-1 and TRBJ2-5; TRBD2 agrees at 7 bases. V was clipped by 2 bases and J by 2 bases; unmatched bases: 14. The CDR3 covers 18 residues. CDR1 is MNHNS, CDR2 SASEGT, per germline. The CDR3 DNA reads as TGTGCCAGCAGTGAATGGGGCTCGAGCGGGGATTCTCAAGAGACCCAGTACTTC. It is translated as CASSEWGSSGDSQETQYF.

This clone was observed a handful of times. This chain connects TRBV27 to TRBJ1-1; D ambiguous. With 9 bases removed from V and 1 base from J, the gap between germline ends came to 3 bases. The CDR3 is made up of 10 amino acids. Germline CDR1 and CDR2: MNHEY and SMNVEV (reference sequence). CDR3 protein: CARQNTEAFF. The CDR3 bases are TGTGCCAGACAGAACACTGAAGCTTTCTTT.